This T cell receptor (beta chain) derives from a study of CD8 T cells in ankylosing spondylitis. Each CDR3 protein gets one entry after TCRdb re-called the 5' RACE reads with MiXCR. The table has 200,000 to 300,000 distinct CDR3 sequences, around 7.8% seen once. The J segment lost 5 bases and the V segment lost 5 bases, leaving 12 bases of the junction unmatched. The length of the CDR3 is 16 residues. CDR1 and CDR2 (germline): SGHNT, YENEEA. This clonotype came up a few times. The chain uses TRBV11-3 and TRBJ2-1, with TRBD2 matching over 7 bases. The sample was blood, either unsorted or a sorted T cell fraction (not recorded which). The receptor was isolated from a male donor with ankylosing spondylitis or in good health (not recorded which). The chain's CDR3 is CASSPLGWREHNEQFF. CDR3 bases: TGTGCCAGCAGCCCCCTGGGATGGCGGGAGCACAATGAGCAGTTCTTC.